This T cell receptor beta chain was obtained from a study of tumor T cells in aggressive B-cell lymphoma. The CDR3 contains 14 residues. Some clones are missing from TCRdb's copy, which holds only in-frame ones; the method was immunoSEQ multiplex PCR. The table lists about 270 clones, roughly 78% of them singletons, with 18% in the top ten. As to this clone: In the same sample, other DNA sequences code for this CDR3.

Source material: tumor tissue. The source of this sequence is an adult with diffuse large B cell lymphoma. The rearrangement links TRBV12-2 to TRBJ2-7; the table's D call, TRBD2, was not checked against the DNA. TRBV12-2 is recorded as a pseudogene. CDR3: CASRLAYRNYEQYF. The DNA for the CDR3 is TGTGCAAGTCGCTTAGCGTATAGAAACTACGAGCAGTATTTC.